The clone carrying this T cell receptor (beta chain) was seen repeatedly, ten times or more. Its matching antigen is unknown. Subjects aged 18 to 65 presented with newly diagnosed hyperthyroidism of less than 2 months' duration. The V and J ends lost 3 bases and 4 bases respectively, with 19 bases between them. The CDR3 is 16 amino acids. CDR1 DFQATT and CDR2 SNEGSKA come from the germline V gene (reference sequence). The data originate from a study of T cells in Graves' hyperthyroidism and ophthalmopathy. TCR beta CDR3 sequences were amplified from RNA transcripts. First-round RT-PCR with HTBI primers amplified the TCR CDR3 region. TCRdb re-called the multiplex PCR reads through MiXCR, storing one row per CDR3 protein. The sample lists around 580,000 distinct CDR3 sequences, around 15% seen once, with under 20% in the top ten. Study findings and constraints: The model identified upcoming ophthalmopathy a median approximately 6.4 months ahead of onset. Most clonotypes expanded in the thyroid (above 0.001) were also present in blood.

This clonotype was obtained from a woman aged 18-30 years with Graves' hyperthyroidism. Sample: blood. V and J are TRBV20-1 and TRBJ2-1, with D possibly called TRBD1 or TRBD2 (5 bases each). The CDR3, as DNA: TGCAGTGCTAGTCCCCCAGGACGGGACCGATACAATGAGCAGTTCTTC. Residues: CSASPPGRDRYNEQFF.